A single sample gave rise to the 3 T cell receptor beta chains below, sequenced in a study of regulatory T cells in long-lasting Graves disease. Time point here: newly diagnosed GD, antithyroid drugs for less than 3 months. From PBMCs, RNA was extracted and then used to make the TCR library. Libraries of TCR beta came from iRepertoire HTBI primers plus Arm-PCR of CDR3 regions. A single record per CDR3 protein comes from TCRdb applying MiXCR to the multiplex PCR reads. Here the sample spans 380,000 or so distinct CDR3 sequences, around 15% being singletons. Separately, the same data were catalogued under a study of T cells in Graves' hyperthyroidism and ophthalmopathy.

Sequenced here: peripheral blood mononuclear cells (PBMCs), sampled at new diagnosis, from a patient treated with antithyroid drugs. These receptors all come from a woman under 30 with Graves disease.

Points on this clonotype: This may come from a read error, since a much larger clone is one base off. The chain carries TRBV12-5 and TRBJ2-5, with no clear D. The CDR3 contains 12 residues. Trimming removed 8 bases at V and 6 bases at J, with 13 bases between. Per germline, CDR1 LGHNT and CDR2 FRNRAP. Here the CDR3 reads CASPTASQTQYF. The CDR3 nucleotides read TGTGCTAGTCCCACCGCCAGTCAGACCCAGTACTTC.

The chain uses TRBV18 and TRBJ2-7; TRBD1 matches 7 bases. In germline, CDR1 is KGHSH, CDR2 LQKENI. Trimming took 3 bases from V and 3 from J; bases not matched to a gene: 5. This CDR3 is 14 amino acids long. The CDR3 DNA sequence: TGTGCCAGCTCACCCCCGGACAGGCGCTACGAGCAGTACTTC. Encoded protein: CASSPPDRRYEQYF.

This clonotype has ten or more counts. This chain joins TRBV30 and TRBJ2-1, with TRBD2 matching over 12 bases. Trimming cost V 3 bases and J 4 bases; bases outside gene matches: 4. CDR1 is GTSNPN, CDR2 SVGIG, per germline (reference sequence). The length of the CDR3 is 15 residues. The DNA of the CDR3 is TGTGCCTGGAGCCAACTAGCGGGAGGTTACAATGAGCAGTTCTTC. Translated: CAWSQLAGGYNEQFF.